The present TCR beta chain was sequenced within a study of T cell responses to AZD1222 COVID-19 vaccine. Findings and limits, study-wide: Donors were chiefly white British, with a greater number of females, and clonal diversity was perhaps underestimated. Dominant at 160-218 and 743-854, vaccine-associated CD4 TCRs also spanned spike. Baseline serology detected seropositivity in only six AZD1222 recipients.

Germline CDR1 and CDR2: MDHEN and SYDVKM. The CDR3 loop spans 14 amino acids. The V and J ends lost 3 bases and 4 bases, in that order; junction bases with no gene match: 3. Profiling relied on immunoSEQ multiplex PCR, and the TCRdb table lists in-frame clones only, not all of them. The sample has about 140,000 clones; around nine tenths are singletons. About this clone itself: What it recognizes is unknown.

V usage is TRBV28 and J usage is TRBJ2-3, with 8 bases identical to TRBD1. This receptor was obtained from an adult in good health. The input for sequencing was peripheral blood, taken on day 0 of AZD1222 vaccination. The CDR3 coding sequence is TGTGCCAGCAGTTTGCCAGGGGGCGCAGATACGCAGTATTTT. Translation: CASSLPGGADTQYF. The full variable domain, with the rest looked up from reference TRBV28 and TRBJ2-3, is DVKVTQSSRYLVKRTGEKVFLECVQDMDHENMFWYRQDPGLGLRLIYFSYDVKMKEKGDIPEGYSVSREKKERFSLILESASTNQTSMYLCASSLPGGADTQYFGPGTRLTVL.